This T cell receptor (beta chain) derives from a study of shared clonotypes between healthy human individuals. Study-wide results and caveats: The study generally estimated greater richness for naive than memory subsets.

This CDR3 is 15 amino acids long. The germline V and J ends were trimmed by 0 bases and 5 bases, with 14 bases remaining between them. The germline V gene encodes CDR1 SGHNT and CDR2 YYREEE (reference sequence). Comments on this clone: Its antigen remains unidentified.

The protocol was immunoSEQ multiplex PCR, while the TCRdb copy is restricted to in-frame clones and leaves out a portion. The sample yields about 1.9 million clones, roughly 95% seen once. Cells designated naive CD8 were CD45RO-negative and were positively selected for CCR7, with terminally differentiated effector memory CD45RA+ cells excluded. Participating donors were healthy, HIV-negative adults free of recent acute infections or vaccinations. This TCR was recovered from a man aged 18 to 30 in good health. Some clones in this sample may be carry-over from other donors' samples. V gene TRBV5-4 combines with J gene TRBJ2-5; D may be TRBD1 (6 bases). The source material was naive CD8+ T cells from PBMCs. The CDR3 is CASSLVGADWETQYF. The CDR3 DNA reads TGTGCCAGCAGCTTGGTGGGGGCTGATTGGGAGACCCAGTACTTC.